The next 30 T cell receptor beta chains were all read from a single sample in a study of T cell clones after liver transplantation. Assay: immunoSEQ multiplex PCR; the TCRdb copy retains only in-frame clones and omits some. The sample has about 74,000 clones, 75% to 85% seen once. The material was CD4+ T cells from blood, obtained before liver transplant. Receptors were obtained from a human donor who received a liver transplant.

This rearrangement joins TRBV30 to TRBJ2-3, with 8 bases aligning to TRBD2. With V trimmed by 4 bases and J by 1 base, 4 bases remained unmatched. CDR1 is GTSNPN and CDR2 is SVGIG in the germline V gene (reference sequence). The CDR3 contains 14 residues. The CDR3 loop reads CAWTTSGGTDTQYF. The DNA of the CDR3 is TGTGCCTGGACTACTAGCGGAGGCACAGATACGCAGTATTTT.

This chain joins TRBV6-5 and TRBJ2-6; D is unclear. This CDR3 spans 14 amino acids. V was shortened by 4 bases and J by 1 base, with 5 bases between the two germline ends. Germline-derived CDR1 and CDR2 are MNHEY and SVGAGI. The CDR3 nucleotides are TGTGCCAGCAGTTCATGGTCTGGGGCCAACGTCCTGACTTTC. Translating gives CASSSWSGANVLTF.

The V gene is TRBV28, the J gene TRBJ2-7; TRBD2 might be the D (5 bases). Trimming cost V 6 bases and J 7 bases, with 16 bases left between them. Per the germline V gene, CDR1 is MDHEN and CDR2 is SYDVKM. The CDR3 is 13 residues long. In nucleotides, the CDR3 is TGTGCCAGCAGAGGAGAGACTACGACGGAGCAGTACTTC. This codes for CASRGETTTEQYF.

The DNA for the CDR3 is TGCGCCAGCAGCTTGGGGGCTAGCGGCTACAATGAGCAGTTCTTC. This gives the protein CASSLGASGYNEQFF. This chain links TRBV5-1 with TRBJ2-1, with 7 bases lining up with TRBD2. The germline V gene has CDR1 SGHRS and CDR2 YFSETQ. After removal of 0 bases from V and 3 bases from J, the junction contained 3 bases not matched to a gene. The CDR3 runs to 15 residues.

The rearrangement links TRBV29-1 to TRBJ1-1; D unclear. V was shortened by 4 bases and J by 5 bases, with 11 bases between the two germline ends. The CDR3 totals 12 residues. CDR1 is SQVTM, CDR2 ANQGSEA, per germline. The CDR3 spells CSVVVVTTEAFF. The CDR3 nucleotides read TGCAGCGTTGTGGTCGTAACGACTGAAGCTTTCTTT. The whole variable domain, filled in from reference TRBV29-1 and TRBJ1-1, reads SAVISQKPSRDICQRGTSLTIQCQVDSQVTMMFWYRQQPGQSLTLIATANQGSEATYESGFVIDKFPISRPNLTFSTLTVSNMSPEDSSIYLCSVVVVTTEAFFGQGTRLTVV.

This chain links TRBV28 with TRBJ1-1; D uncertain. The V gene lost 5 bases and the J gene lost 4 bases, with 11 bases spanning the gap. The CDR3 has 13 amino acids. The V gene's germline CDR1 is MDHEN and CDR2 SYDVKM. The CDR3 region is CASSPSEGTEAFF. The CDR3 DNA is TGTGCCAGCAGTCCTTCCGAGGGCACTGAAGCTTTCTTT. The variable domain in full, with the rest retrieved from reference TRBV28 and TRBJ1-1, is DVKVTQSSRYLVKRTGEKVFLECVQDMDHENMFWYRQDPGLGLRLIYFSYDVKMKEKGDIPEGYSVSREKKERFSLILESASTNQTSMYLCASSPSEGTEAFFGQGTRLTVV.

The rearrangement joins TRBV19 to TRBJ2-3, with 10 bases that match TRBD2. Germline assignment: CDR1 LNHDA and CDR2 SQIVND (reference sequence). The CDR3 extends over 18 amino acids. The junction had 16 bases not matched to a gene; V was cut back by 3 bases and J by 7 bases. The CDR3 here is CASSMTSLASGSMYTQYF. The CDR3 DNA is TGTGCCAGTAGTATGACATCTTTGGCTAGCGGGAGCATGTATACGCAGTATTTT.

The gene calls are TRBV18 and TRBJ1-4; D might be TRBD1 (5 bases). The CDR3 length is 15 residues. V gave up 5 bases and J gave up 2 bases, with 12 bases separating them. From germline, CDR1 is KGHSH and CDR2 LQKENI. Here the CDR3 DNA reads TGTGCCAGCTCATTCACCGGGACGACTAATGAAAAACTGTTTTTT. Translation gives CASSFTGTTNEKLFF.

The chain uses TRBV28 and TRBJ2-7, with 9 nucleotides matching TRBD2. Germline CDR1 reads MDHEN; CDR2 reads SYDVKM. V shed 5 bases and J 4 bases; nucleotides not matched to a gene: 12. The CDR3 totals 16 residues. CDR3 loop: CASSVGREGRFYEQYF. The CDR3 region has the DNA TGTGCCAGCAGTGTGGGGCGGGAGGGCCGGTTTTACGAGCAGTACTTC.

V usage is TRBV27 and J usage is TRBJ1-5; D is unresolved. The V gene lost 6 bases and the J gene lost 1 base, with 16 bases spanning the gap. This CDR3 is 16 amino acids long. Looked up from germline, CDR1 is MNHEY and CDR2 is SMNVEV (reference sequence). The CDR3 nucleotides are TGTGCCAGCAGCCCCTGGATCATCGGGAGCAATCAGCCCCAGCATTTT. Its protein product is CASSPWIIGSNQPQHF.

The rearrangement uses TRBV28 and TRBJ1-2; D ambiguous. Trimming cost V 5 bases and J 8 bases, with 15 bases left between them. CDR1 is MDHEN and CDR2 is SYDVKM in the germline V gene. The CDR3 is made up of 13 amino acids. CDR3 sequence reads: CASSRGSLLGYTF. The CDR3 DNA reads as TGTGCCAGCAGTCGTGGGAGTCTATTGGGCTACACCTTC.

CDR3 loop: CATSRDWGSYNEQFF. CDR3 DNA sequence: TGTGCCACCAGCAGAGATTGGGGATCCTACAATGAGCAGTTCTTC. This sequence joins TRBV15 and TRBJ2-1; D remains unclear. Trimming stripped 0 bases from V and 1 base from J, with 7 bases between. The CDR3 spans 15 residues. Germline values: CDR1 LNHNV, CDR2 YYDKDF (reference sequence). The entire variable domain, with the rest obtained from reference TRBV15 and TRBJ2-1, is as follows: DAMVIQNPRYQVTQFGKPVTLSCSQTLNHNVMYWYQQKSSQAPKLLFHYYDKDFNNEADTPDNFQSRRPNTSFCFLDIRSPGLGDTAMYLCATSRDWGSYNEQFFGPGTRLTVL.

The chain couples TRBV4-3 to TRBJ2-3, with D hard to call. The CDR3 extends over 15 amino acids. Germline V lookup: CDR1 LGHNA, CDR2 YSLEER. Trimming pared 1 base from V and 1 base from J, leaving 9 bases between. The CDR3 nucleotides read TGCGCCAGCAGCCAAGCAGACTTGCGCACAGATACGCAGTATTTT. Protein sequence: CASSQADLRTDTQYF.

CDR3 protein: CASNDRVMGYTF. The CDR3 nucleotides are TGTGCCAGCAACGACAGGGTTATGGGCTACACCTTC. This chain uses TRBV2 with TRBJ1-2; TRBD1 matches 7 bases. The germline CDR1 and CDR2 sequences are SNHLY and FYNNEI. The CDR3 contains 12 residues. Unmatched junction bases numbered 7, after V lost 7 bases and J lost 8 bases.

The chain combines TRBV5-1 with TRBJ2-5; unclear D gene. The V end lost 0 bases, the J end lost 4 bases, and 7 bases lay between the germline ends. Germline loops: CDR1 SGHRS, CDR2 YFSETQ. The CDR3 length is 13 residues. CDR3 bases: TGCGCCAGCAGCTTGGCCCTAGGAGAGACCCAGTACTTC. This encodes CASSLALGETQYF.

V usage is TRBV10-1 and J usage is TRBJ1-1; D ambiguous. V was trimmed by 6 bases and J by 1 base, leaving 9 bases between them. This CDR3 is built from 13 residues. Germline V gene lookup returns CDR1 WNHNN and CDR2 SYGVQD (reference sequence). The DNA for the CDR3 is TGCGCCAGCAGCTCTCGGACGAACACTGAAGCTTTCTTT. Translating gives CASSSRTNTEAFF.

As to this clone: Its ends do not fully match the called genes, so a read error is possible. The genes are TRBV6-6 and TRBJ1-2; D unclear. The CDR3 runs 16 residues. Germline CDR1 reads MNHNY; CDR2 reads SVGAGI (reference sequence). CDR3 sequence: CASSHSGSSLNYGYTF. Written as DNA, the CDR3 is TGTGCCAGCAGTCACTCCGGGTCCTCACTTAACTATGGCTACACCTTC.

This chain uses TRBV11-2 with TRBJ2-5, with D uncertain. The length of the CDR3 is 16 residues. Germline CDR1 is SGHAT and CDR2 is FQNNGV. V gave up 4 bases and J gave up 5 bases, with 20 bases separating them. The CDR3 loop is CASSSAHGSRWETQYF. The CDR3 bases are TGTGCCAGCAGCTCCGCCCATGGGTCGAGATGGGAGACCCAGTACTTC.

The V gene is TRBV14, the J gene TRBJ2-1, with D perhaps matching TRBD1 or TRBD2 (5 bases each). This CDR3 has 16 residues. In germline, CDR1 is SGHDN, CDR2 FVKESK. V dropped 4 bases and J dropped 5 bases, with 18 bases sitting between them. CDR3 in DNA: TGTGCCAGCAGCCCTGGGACGGGGAAGGGTAACAATGAGCAGTTCTTC. This encodes CASSPGTGKGNNEQFF.

J is TRBJ1-1 and V is TRBV7-8, with D tentatively TRBD1 (6 bases). Germline V gives CDR1 SGHVS, CDR2 FQNEAQ. There are 13 residues in the CDR3. Trimming took 5 bases from V and 4 from J, leaving 11 bases between them. CDR3 residues: CASSQRQATEAFF. The CDR3 bases are TGTGCCAGCAGCCAAAGACAGGCCACTGAAGCTTTCTTT.

The J gene is TRBJ1-1, the V gene TRBV13; 7 bases are shared with TRBD1. CDR1 is PRHDT and CDR2 is FYEKMQ in the germline V gene (reference sequence). J lost 3 bases, V lost 4 bases, and 2 bases had no gene match. The CDR3 contains 13 residues. The CDR3 nucleotides are TGTGCCAGCAGCTATACAGGGGACACTGAAGCTTTCTTT. As protein: CASSYTGDTEAFF.

V usage is TRBV7-7 and J usage is TRBJ2-2; 8 positions match TRBD1. The CDR3 length is 15 residues. The germline CDR1 and CDR2 sequences are SSHAT and FNYEAQ (reference sequence). The V and J ends lost 3 bases and 6 bases, in that order; junction bases with no gene match: 6. The CDR3 bases are TGTGCCAGCAGCTTTGGCAGGGGGCAGGCCGGGGAGCTGTTTTTT. Protein sequence: CASSFGRGQAGELFF. The complete variable domain, with remaining parts taken from reference TRBV7-7 and TRBJ2-2, reads GAGVSQSPRYKVTKRGQDVTLRCDPISSHATLYWYQQALGQGPEFLTYFNYEAQPDKSGLPSDRFSAERPEGSISTLTIQRTEQRDSAMYRCASSFGRGQAGELFFGEGSRLTVL.

This clone is a singleton in its sample. The chain has TRBV28 and TRBJ2-3, with a tentative D call TRBD2 (6 bases). V shed 9 bases and J shed 6 bases, with 19 bases lying between them. The CDR3 is 14 amino acids. CDR1 is MDHEN, CDR2 SYDVKM, per germline. DNA of the CDR3: TGTGCCAGTGTAGCGGAGGACTGGGGGGATACGCAGTATTTT. Translation gives CASVAEDWGDTQYF.

This clone was counted a few times. This rearrangement joins TRBV7-2 to TRBJ2-3; D gene uncertain. CDR1 is SGHTA, CDR2 FQGNSA, per germline. Trimming left V 3 bases short and J 10 bases short, with 8 bases between. The CDR3 is made up of 11 amino acids. This CDR3 is CASSFIRPQYF. The CDR3 DNA reads TGTGCCAGCAGCTTTATCAGGCCGCAGTATTTT.

The chain links TRBV5-1 to TRBJ1-4, with D perhaps TRBD1 (5 bases). The CDR3 contains 14 residues. The V gene lost 6 bases and the J gene lost 5 bases, with 14 bases spanning the gap. CDR1 and CDR2 (germline): SGHRS, YFSETQ. CDR3: CASTPSGGNEKLFF. CDR3 sequence (DNA): TGCGCCAGCACCCCGTCGGGGGGAAATGAAAAACTGTTTTTT.

CDR3 protein: CASSIGRGTDTQYF. CDR3 nucleotide sequence: TGTGCCAGTAGTATAGGCAGGGGCACAGATACGCAGTATTTT. V is TRBV19 and J is TRBJ2-3; D may be TRBD1 (5 bases). The CDR3 runs 14 residues. Germline assignment: CDR1 LNHDA and CDR2 SQIVND (reference sequence). V was pared by 1 base and J by 1 base, with 6 bases between.

The rearrangement uses TRBV6-6 and TRBJ1-1; D gene uncertain. Germline V gene lookup returns CDR1 MNHNY and CDR2 SVGAGI (reference sequence). Trimming took 7 bases from V and 3 from J, leaving 15 bases between them. CDR3 length: 14 residues. CDR3 sequence: CASTLRGGYTEAFF. The CDR3 region has the DNA TGTGCCAGCACCCTAAGAGGAGGGTACACTGAAGCTTTCTTT.

Only one count was recorded for this clone. V and J are TRBV19 and TRBJ2-7; maybe TRBD1 (5 bases). Trimming took off 5 bases at V and 2 bases at J, with 10 bases between the two ends. The CDR3 contains 13 residues. The germline CDR1 and CDR2 sequences are LNHDA and SQIVND (reference sequence). The CDR3 region has the DNA TGTGCCAGTAGTCAGCAGGGAACCTACGAGCAGTACTTC. This codes for CASSQQGTYEQYF.

The CDR3 reads CASRGTGIGEKLFF. CDR3 DNA: TGTGCCAGCAGGGGTACAGGGATCGGTGAAAAACTGTTTTTT. This chain links TRBV14 with TRBJ1-4, with D possibly matching TRBD1 (6 bases). This CDR3 has 14 amino acids. Germline assignment: CDR1 SGHDN and CDR2 FVKESK. V lost 6 bases and J lost 7, with 15 bases in between.

This chain links TRBV25-1 with TRBJ2-7; 9 bases are shared with TRBD2. J was trimmed by 3 bases and V by 6 bases; bases with no gene match: 6. Germline V gene data show CDR1 as MGHDK and CDR2 as SYGVNS. The CDR3 spans 14 residues. In DNA, the CDR3 is TGTGCCAGCAGACCGGGACTAGCAGGCTACGAGCAGTACTTC. Protein sequence: CASRPGLAGYEQYF.